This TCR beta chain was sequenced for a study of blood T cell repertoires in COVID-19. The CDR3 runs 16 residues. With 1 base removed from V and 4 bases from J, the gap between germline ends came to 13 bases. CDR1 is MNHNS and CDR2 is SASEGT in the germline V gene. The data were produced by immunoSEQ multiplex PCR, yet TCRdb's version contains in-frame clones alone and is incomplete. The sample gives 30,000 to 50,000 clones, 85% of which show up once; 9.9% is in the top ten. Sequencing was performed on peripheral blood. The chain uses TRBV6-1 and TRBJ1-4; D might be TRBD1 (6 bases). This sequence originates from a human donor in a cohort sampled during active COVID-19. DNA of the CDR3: TGTGCCAGCAGTGAAGTTACAGGGTATAGTAATGAAAAACTGTTTTTT. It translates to CASSEVTGYSNEKLFF.